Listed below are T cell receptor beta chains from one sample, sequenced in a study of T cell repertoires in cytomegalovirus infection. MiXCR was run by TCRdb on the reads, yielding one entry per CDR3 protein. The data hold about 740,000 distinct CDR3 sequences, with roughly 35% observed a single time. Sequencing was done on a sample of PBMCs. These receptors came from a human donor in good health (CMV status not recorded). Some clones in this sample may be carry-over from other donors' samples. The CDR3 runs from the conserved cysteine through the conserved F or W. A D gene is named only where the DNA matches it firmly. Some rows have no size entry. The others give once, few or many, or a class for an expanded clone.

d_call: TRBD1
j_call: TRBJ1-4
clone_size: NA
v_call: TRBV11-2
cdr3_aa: CASSDFRDRGEKLFF
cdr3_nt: TGTGCCAGCAGCGACTTCCGGGACAGGGGTGAAAAACTGTTTTTT

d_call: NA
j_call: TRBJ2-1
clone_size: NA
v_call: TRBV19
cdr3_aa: CASSKRDTTRVYNEQFF
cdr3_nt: TGTGCCAGTAGTAAAAGGGACACAACAAGGGTTTACAATGAGCAGTTCTTC

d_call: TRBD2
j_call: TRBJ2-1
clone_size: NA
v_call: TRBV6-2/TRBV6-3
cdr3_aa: CASSYSPSGETYNEQFF
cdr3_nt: TGTGCCAGCAGTTACTCACCCAGCGGGGAGACCTACAATGAGCAGTTCTTC

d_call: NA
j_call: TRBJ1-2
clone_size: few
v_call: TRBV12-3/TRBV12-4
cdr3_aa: CASSFNLRQNYGYTF
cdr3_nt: TGTGCCAGCAGTTTCAATCTTCGGCAGAACTATGGCTACACCTTC

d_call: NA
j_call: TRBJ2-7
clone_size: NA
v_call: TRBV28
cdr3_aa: CASKVQGYEQYF
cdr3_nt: TGTGCCAGCAAGGTACAGGGCTACGAGCAGTACTTC

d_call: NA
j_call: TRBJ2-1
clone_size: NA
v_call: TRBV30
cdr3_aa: CAWSEGVSSYNEQFF
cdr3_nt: TGTGCCTGGAGTGAGGGGGTGAGCTCCTACAATGAGCAGTTCTTC

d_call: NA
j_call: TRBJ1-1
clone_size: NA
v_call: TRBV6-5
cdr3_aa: CASSYGDSHTEAFF
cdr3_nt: TGTGCCAGCAGCTATGGAGACAGCCACACTGAAGCTTTCTTT

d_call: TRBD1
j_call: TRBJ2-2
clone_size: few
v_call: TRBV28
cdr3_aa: CASSSPTTGTPPANTGELFF
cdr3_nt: TGTGCCAGCAGTTCCCCCACGACAGGGACCCCTCCCGCGAACACCGGGGAGCTGTTTTTT

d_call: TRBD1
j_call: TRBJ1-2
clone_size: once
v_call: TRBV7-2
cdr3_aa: CARRDRFNYCYTF
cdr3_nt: TGTGCCAGAAGGGACAGATTTAACTATTGCTACACCTTC

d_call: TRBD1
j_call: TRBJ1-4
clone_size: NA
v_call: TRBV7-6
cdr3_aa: CASRGTAKEGSTNETLVF
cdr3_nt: TGTGCCAGCAGGGGGACAGCAAAGGAGGGGTCAACTAATGAAACACTGGTTTTT

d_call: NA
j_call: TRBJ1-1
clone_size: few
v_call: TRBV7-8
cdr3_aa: CASSSDSQRGDTEAFF
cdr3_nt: TGTGCCAGCAGTTCTGACAGCCAGAGAGGTGACACTGAAGCTTTCTTT

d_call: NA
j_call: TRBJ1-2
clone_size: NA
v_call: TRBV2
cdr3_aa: CASSGRGYGFTF
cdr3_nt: TGTGCCAGCAGTGGACGGGGCTATGGCTTCACCTTC

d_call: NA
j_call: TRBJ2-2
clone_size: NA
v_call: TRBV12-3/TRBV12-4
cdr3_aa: CASSLALSGSTGELFF
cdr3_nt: TGTGCCAGCAGTTTAGCGCTATCGGGGTCCACCGGGGAGCTGTTTTTT

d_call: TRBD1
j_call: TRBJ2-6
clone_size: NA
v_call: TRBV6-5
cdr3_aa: CASSPGQGAPGANVLTF
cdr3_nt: TGTGCCAGCAGTCCGGGACAGGGGGCGCCTGGGGCCAACGTCCTGACTTTC

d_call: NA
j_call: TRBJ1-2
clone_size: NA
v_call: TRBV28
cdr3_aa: CASSPIWDYGYTF
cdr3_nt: TGTGCCAGCAGTCCGATTTGGGACTATGGCTACACCTTC

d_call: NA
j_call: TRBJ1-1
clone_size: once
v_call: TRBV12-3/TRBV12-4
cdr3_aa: CASTKPQGRGAEAFF
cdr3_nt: TGTGCCAGCACCAAGCCACAGGGACGGGGCGCTGAAGCTTTCTTT

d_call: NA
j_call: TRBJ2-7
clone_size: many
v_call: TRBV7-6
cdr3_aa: CASSLVPSGVSDEQYF
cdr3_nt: TGTGCCAGCAGCTTAGTCCCCTCAGGGGTATCAGACGAGCAGTACTTC

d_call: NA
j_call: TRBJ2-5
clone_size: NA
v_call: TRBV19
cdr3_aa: CASSIRQPGETQYF
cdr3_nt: TGTGCCAGTAGTATCCGACAGCCTGGGGAGACCCAGTACTTC

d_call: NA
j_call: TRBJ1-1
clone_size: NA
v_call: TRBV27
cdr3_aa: CASSLTGAKNTEAFF
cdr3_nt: TGTGCCAGCAGTTTAACGGGGGCGAAGAACACTGAAGCTTTCTTT

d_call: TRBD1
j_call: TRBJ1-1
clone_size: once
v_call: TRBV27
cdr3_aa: CYSNPVDRVTPEAFF
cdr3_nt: TGTTACAGCAACCCTGTGGACAGGGTTACCCCTGAAGCTTTCTTT

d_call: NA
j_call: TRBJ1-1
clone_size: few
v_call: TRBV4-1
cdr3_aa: CASSQMMANTEAFF
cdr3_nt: TGCGCCAGCAGCCAAATGATGGCGAACACTGAAGCTTTCTTT

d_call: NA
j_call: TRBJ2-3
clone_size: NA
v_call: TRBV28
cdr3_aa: CASSLRPTITSIPGDTQYF
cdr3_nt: TGTGCCAGCAGTTTGCGGCCTACCATCACTAGCATACCGGGAGATACGCAGTATTTT

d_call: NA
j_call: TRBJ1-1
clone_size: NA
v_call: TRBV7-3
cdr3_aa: CASSLYRGAEAFF
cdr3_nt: TGTGCCAGCAGCTTATACCGGGGCGCTGAAGCTTTCTTT

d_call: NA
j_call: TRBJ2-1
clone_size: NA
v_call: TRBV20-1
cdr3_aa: CSASEASRGEQFF
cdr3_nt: TGCAGTGCTAGCGAGGCGTCACGGGGGGAGCAGTTCTTC

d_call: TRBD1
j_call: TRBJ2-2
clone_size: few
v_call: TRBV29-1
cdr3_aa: CSGRDRDHGELFF
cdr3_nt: TGCAGCGGGCGGGACAGGGATCACGGGGAGCTGTTTTTT

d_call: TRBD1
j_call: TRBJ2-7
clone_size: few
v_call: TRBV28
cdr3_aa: CASSPPDRGYEQYF
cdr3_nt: TGTGCCAGCAGTCCCCCGGACAGGGGTTACGAGCAGTACTTC

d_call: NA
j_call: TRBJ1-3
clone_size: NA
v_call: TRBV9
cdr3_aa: CASSLRDARSDTIYF
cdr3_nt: TGTGCCAGCAGCCTCCGGGACGCTAGATCCGACACCATATATTTT

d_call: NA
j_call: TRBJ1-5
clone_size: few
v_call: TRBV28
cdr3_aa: CASSLGGLYYRSFF
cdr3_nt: TGTGCCAGCAGTTTGGGGGGTCTCTACTATCGATCATTTTTT

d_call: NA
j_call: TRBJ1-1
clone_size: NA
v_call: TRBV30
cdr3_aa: CAWSDRVEAFF
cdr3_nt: TGTGCCTGGAGTGACAGGGTCGAAGCTTTCTTT

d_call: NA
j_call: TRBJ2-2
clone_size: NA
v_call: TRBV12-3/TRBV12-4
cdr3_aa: CASSLGGGGHTGELFF
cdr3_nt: TGTGCCAGCAGTTTAGGGGGAGGTGGGCACACCGGGGAGCTGTTTTTT

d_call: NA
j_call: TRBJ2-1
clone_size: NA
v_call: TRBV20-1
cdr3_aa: CSYPKTVGLIGNEQFF
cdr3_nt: TGCAGTTATCCGAAAACAGTGGGATTAATCGGCAATGAGCAGTTCTTC

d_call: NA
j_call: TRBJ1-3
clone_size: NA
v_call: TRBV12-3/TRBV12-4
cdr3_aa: CASSSTDSSGNTIYF
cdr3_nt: TGTGCCAGCAGTTCAACAGATTCCTCTGGAAACACCATATATTTT

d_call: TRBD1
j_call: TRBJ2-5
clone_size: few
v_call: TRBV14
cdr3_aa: CASSQDGGTVQETQYF
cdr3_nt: TGTGCCAGCAGCCAAGATGGTGGGACAGTCCAAGAGACCCAGTACTTC

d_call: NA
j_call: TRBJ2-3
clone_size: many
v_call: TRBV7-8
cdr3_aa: CASSSYRVDTQYF
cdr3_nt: TGTGCCAGCAGCTCCTACAGGGTAGATACGCAGTATTTT

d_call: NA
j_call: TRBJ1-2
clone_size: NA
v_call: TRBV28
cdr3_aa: CASSYGAGGYTF
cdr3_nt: TGTGCCAGCAGTTATGGGGCTGGAGGCTACACCTTC

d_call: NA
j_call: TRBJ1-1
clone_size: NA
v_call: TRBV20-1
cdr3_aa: CSALKAGQILNTEAFF
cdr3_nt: TGCAGTGCTCTAAAAGCTGGACAGATCTTGAACACTGAAGCTTTCTTT

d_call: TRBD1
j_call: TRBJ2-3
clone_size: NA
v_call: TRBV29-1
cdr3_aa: CSVEGGQGRTDTQYF
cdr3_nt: TGCAGCGTTGAGGGAGGACAGGGGCGGACAGATACGCAGTATTTT

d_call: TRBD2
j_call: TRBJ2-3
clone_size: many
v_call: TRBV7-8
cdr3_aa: CASSLGTSPDTQYF
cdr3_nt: TGTGCCAGCAGCTTAGGGACTAGCCCGGATACGCAGTATTTT

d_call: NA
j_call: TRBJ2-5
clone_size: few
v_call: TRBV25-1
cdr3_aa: CASGASTGLETQYF
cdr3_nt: TGTGCCAGCGGAGCCAGTACAGGGTTAGAGACCCAGTACTTC

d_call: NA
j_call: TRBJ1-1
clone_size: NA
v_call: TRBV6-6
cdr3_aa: CASSRPGRGETEAFF
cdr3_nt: TGTGCCAGCAGTAGACCGGGACGGGGAGAAACTGAAGCTTTCTTT

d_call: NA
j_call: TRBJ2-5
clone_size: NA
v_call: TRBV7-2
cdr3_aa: CASSRRDRKETQYF
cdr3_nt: TGTGCCAGCAGCCGGCGGGACAGAAAAGAGACCCAGTACTTC

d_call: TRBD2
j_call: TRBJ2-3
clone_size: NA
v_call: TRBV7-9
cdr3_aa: CASSSTRAGGPFADTQYF
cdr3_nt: TGTGCCAGCAGCTCGACCCGAGCGGGAGGGCCTTTTGCAGATACGCAGTATTTT

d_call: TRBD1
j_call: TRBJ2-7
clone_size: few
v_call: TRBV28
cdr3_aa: CASSPRTGRSYEQYF
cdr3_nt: TGTGCCAGCAGTCCCCGGACAGGCAGATCCTACGAGCAGTACTTC

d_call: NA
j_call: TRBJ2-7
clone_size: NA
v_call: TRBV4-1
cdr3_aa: CASSQDEGSEQYF
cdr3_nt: TGCGCCAGCAGCCAAGATGAGGGTAGCGAGCAGTACTTC

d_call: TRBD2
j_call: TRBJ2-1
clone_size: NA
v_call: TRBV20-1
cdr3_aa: CSARVGSGSAYNEQFF
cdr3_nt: TGCAGTGCTAGAGTCGGTAGCGGGAGTGCTTACAATGAGCAGTTCTTC

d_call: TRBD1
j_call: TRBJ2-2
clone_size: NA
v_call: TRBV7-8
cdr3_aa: CATRSQGALTGELFF
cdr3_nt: TGTGCCACCCGTTCTCAGGGGGCGCTCACCGGGGAGCTGTTTTTT

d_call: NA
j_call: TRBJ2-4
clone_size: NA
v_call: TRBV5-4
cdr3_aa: CASSSPRDRKTNIQYF
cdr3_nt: TGTGCCAGCAGCTCACCCCGCGACCGAAAAACAAACATTCAGTACTTC

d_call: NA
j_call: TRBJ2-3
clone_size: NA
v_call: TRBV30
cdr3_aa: CACPGTPSTDTQYF
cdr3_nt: TGTGCCTGCCCAGGGACACCTAGCACAGATACGCAGTATTTT

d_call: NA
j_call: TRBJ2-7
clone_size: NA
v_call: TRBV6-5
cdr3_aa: CASTSPQGGHEQYF
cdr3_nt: TGTGCCAGCACCTCCCCGCAGGGGGGCCACGAGCAGTACTTC

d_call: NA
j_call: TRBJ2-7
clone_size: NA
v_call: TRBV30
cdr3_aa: CAWSVQSRPYEQYF
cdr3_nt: TGTGCCTGGAGTGTACAGTCGCGTCCCTACGAGCAGTACTTC

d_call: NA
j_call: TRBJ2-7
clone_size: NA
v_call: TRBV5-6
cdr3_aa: CASAADSPYEQYF
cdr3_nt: TGTGCCAGCGCGGCGGACAGTCCCTACGAGCAGTACTTC

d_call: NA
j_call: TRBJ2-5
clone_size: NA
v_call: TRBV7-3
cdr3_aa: CASRFPGEETQYF
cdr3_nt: TGTGCCAGCAGGTTCCCCGGGGAAGAGACCCAGTACTTC

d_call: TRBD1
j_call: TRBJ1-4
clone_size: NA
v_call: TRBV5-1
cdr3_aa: CASSLQGAEEKLFF
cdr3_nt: TGCGCCAGCAGCTTACAGGGGGCGGAAGAAAAACTGTTTTTT

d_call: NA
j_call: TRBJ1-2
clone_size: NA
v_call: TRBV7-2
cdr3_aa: CASSLSFQGSGYTF
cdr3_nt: TGTGCCAGCAGCCTATCATTTCAGGGATCGGGCTACACCTTC